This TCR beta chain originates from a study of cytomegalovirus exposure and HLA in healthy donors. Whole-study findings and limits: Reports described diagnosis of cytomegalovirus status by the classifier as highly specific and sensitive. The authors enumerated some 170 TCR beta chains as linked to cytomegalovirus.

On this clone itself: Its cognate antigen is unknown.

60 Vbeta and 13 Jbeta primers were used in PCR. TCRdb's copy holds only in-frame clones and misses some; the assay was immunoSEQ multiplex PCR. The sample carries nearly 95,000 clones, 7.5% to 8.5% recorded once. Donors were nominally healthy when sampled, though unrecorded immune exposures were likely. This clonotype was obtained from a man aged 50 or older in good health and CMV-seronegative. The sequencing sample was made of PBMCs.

The CDR3 bases are TGTGCCAGCAGCATTGGGACTAGCGGGAGTACCTACGAGCAGTACTTC. Residues: CASSIGTSGSTYEQYF. The rearrangement links TRBV9 to TRBJ2-7; 14 nucleotides agree with TRBD2. The V and J ends lost 4 bases and 2 bases, in that order; junction bases with no gene match: 5. The CDR3 has 16 amino acids. Per the germline V gene, CDR1 is SGDLS and CDR2 is YYNGEE.